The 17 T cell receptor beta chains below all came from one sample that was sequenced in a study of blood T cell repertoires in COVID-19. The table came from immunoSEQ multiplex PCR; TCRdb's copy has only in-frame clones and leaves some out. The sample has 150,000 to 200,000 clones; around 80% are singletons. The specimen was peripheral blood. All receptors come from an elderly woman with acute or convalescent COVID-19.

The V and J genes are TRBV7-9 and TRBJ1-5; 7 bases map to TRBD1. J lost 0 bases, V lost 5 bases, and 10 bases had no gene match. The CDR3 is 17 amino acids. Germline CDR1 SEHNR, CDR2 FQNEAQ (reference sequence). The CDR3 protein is CASSPLNRDSSNQPQHF. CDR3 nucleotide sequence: TGTGCCAGCAGCCCCCTCAACCGGGACAGTAGCAATCAGCCCCAGCATTTT.

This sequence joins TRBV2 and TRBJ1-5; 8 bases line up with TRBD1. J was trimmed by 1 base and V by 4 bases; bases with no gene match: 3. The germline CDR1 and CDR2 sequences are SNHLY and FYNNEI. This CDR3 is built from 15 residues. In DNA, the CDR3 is TGTGCCAGCAGTGGCGACAGGGGCAGCAATCAGCCCCAGCATTTT. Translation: CASSGDRGSNQPQHF.

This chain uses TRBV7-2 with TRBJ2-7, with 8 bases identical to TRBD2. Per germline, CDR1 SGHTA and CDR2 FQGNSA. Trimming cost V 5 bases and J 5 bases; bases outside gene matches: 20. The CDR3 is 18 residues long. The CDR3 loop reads CASSPAGVVGRVQNEQYF. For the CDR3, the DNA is TGTGCCAGCAGCCCGGCGGGGGTAGTCGGGAGGGTACAGAACGAGCAGTACTTC.

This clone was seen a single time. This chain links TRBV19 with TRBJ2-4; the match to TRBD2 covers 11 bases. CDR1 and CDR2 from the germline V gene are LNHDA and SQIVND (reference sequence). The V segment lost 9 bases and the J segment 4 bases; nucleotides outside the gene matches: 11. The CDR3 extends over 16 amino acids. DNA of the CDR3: TGTGCCAGCTCCCAGGTGGGACTAGCGGATAAAAACATTCAGTACTTC. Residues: CASSQVGLADKNIQYF.

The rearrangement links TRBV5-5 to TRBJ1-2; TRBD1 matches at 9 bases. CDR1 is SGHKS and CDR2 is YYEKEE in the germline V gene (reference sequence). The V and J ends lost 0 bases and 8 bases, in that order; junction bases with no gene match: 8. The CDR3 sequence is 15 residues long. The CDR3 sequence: CASSLGTGVLWGYTF. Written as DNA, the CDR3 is TGTGCCAGCAGCTTGGGGACAGGGGTGCTCTGGGGCTACACCTTC.

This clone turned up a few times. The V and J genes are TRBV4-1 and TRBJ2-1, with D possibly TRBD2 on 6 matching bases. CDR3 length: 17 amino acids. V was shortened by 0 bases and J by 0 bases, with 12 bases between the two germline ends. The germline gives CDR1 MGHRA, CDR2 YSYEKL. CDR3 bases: TGCGCCAGCAGCCAAGAGGGCCACGGGAGCTCCTACAATGAGCAGTTCTTC. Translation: CASSQEGHGSSYNEQFF.

In DNA form, the CDR3 reads TGTGCCAGTAGCCTGTCAGGGGGGATAAACAATGAGCAGTTCTTC. Protein: CASSLSGGINNEQFF. The V and J genes are TRBV19 and TRBJ2-1, with D perhaps TRBD1 (7 bases). The germline gives CDR1 LNHDA, CDR2 SQIVND (reference sequence). The V gene lost 6 bases and the J gene lost 5 bases, with 17 bases spanning the gap. The CDR3 is 15 residues long.

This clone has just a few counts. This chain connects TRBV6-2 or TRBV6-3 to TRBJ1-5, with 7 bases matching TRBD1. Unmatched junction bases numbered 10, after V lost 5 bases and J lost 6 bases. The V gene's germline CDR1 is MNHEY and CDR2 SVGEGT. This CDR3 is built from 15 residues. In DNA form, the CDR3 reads TGTGCCAGCAGTGACCCACAGGGGCAGAGTCAGCCCCAGCATTTT. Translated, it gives CASSDPQGQSQPQHF.

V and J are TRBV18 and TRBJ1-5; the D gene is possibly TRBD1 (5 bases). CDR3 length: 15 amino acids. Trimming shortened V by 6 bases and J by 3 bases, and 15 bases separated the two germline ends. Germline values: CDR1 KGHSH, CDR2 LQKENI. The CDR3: CASSPRGGFNQPQHF. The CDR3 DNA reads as TGTGCCAGCTCCCCTCGGGGGGGTTTCAATCAGCCCCAGCATTTT.

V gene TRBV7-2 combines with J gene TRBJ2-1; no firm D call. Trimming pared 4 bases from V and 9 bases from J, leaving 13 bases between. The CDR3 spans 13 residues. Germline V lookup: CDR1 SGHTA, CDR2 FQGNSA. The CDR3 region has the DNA TGTGCCAGCAGCTCTCTGAGGATTGGTGAGCAGTTCTTC. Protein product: CASSSLRIGEQFF.

The CDR3 DNA sequence: TGCGCCAGCAGCTTGGTGGGACTAGCGTCAGATACGCAGTATTTT. Protein product: CASSLVGLASDTQYF. This chain connects TRBV5-1 to TRBJ2-3; TRBD2 matches at 10 bases. Trimming at V came to 0 bases and at J to 4 bases, leaving 2 bases not matched to a gene. Germline CDR1 is SGHRS and CDR2 is YFSETQ. The length of the CDR3 is 15 residues.

The CDR3 nucleotides read TGTGCCAGCAGTGAGCGGACAGGGGGGTATAGCAATCAGCCCCAGCATTTT. This translates into CASSERTGGYSNQPQHF. This sequence joins TRBV6-4 and TRBJ1-5, with TRBD1 identical over 10 bases. Germline assignment: CDR1 MRHNA and CDR2 SNTAGT. The CDR3 is 17 amino acids. V lost 3 bases to trimming and J lost 0 bases; unmatched junction nucleotides: 5.

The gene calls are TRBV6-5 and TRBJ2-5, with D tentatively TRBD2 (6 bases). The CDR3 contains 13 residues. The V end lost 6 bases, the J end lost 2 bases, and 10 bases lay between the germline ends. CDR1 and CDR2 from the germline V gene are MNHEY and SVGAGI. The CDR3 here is CASRRDWQETQYF. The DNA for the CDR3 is TGTGCCAGCAGAAGGGACTGGCAAGAGACCCAGTACTTC.

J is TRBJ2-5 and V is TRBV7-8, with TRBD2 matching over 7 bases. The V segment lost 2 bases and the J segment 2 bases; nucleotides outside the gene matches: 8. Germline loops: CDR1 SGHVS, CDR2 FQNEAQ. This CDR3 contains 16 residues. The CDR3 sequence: CASSLIAGEAQETQYF. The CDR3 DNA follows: TGTGCCAGCAGCTTAATTGCGGGGGAGGCACAAGAGACCCAGTACTTC.

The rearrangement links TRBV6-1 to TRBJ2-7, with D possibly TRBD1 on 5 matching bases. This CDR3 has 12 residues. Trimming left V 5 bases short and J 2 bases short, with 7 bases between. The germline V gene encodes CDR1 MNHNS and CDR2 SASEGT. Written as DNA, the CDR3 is TGTGCCAGCAGTCAGGGTACCTACGAGCAGTACTTC. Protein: CASSQGTYEQYF.

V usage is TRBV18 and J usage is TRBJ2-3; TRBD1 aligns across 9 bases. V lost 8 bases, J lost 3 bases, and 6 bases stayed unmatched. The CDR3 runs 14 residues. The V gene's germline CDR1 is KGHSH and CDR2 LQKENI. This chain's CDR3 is CASRTGGSTDTQYF. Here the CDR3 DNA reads TGTGCCAGCCGAACAGGGGGCTCAACAGATACGCAGTATTTT.

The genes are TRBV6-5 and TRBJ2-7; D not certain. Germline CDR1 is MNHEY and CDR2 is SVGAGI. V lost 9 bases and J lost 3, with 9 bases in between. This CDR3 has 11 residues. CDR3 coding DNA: TGTGCCAGTTTGAACGGCTACGAGCAGTACTTC. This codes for CASLNGYEQYF.